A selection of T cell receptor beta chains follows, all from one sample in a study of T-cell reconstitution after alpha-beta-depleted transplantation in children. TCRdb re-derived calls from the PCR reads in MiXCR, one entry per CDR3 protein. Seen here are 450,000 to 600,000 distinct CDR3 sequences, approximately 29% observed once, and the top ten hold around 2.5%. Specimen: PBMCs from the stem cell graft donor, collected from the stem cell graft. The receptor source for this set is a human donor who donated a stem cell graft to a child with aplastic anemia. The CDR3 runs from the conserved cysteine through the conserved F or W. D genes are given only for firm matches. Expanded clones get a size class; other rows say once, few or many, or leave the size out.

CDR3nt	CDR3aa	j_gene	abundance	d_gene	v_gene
TGTGCCAGCGGAAGCGGGGGGGAAACCTACGAGCAGTACTTC	CASGSGGETYEQYF	TRBJ2-7	.	TRBD2	TRBV5-4
TGTGCCAGCAGTCTAAGTAACGAGCAGTACTTC	CASSLSNEQYF	TRBJ2-7	few	.	TRBV6-1
TGTGCCAGCAGCCGAAAGATCGGCACCGGGGAGCTGTTTTTT	CASSRKIGTGELFF	TRBJ2-2	few	.	TRBV3-1
TGTGCCAGCAGTTACCAATCCGCGGGAGGTGGCTACACCTTC	CASSYQSAGGGYTF	TRBJ1-2	.	.	TRBV6-2/TRBV6-3
TGTGCCAGCAGTCCATGGACTAGCGGGGTCAGCTCCTACGAGCAGTACTTC	CASSPWTSGVSSYEQYF	TRBJ2-7	.	TRBD2	TRBV28
TGTGCCAGCAGTTTATCGACCCTATTCCCGGCCAGCAACACCGGGGAGCTGTTTTTT	CASSLSTLFPASNTGELFF	TRBJ2-2	.	.	TRBV27
TGCAGCGCTGGGACAACGAACACCGGGGAGCTGTTTTTT	CSAGTTNTGELFF	TRBJ2-2	.	.	TRBV29-1
TGTGCCAGCAGCTTAGACCTCAACGAGCAGTACTTC	CASSLDLNEQYF	TRBJ2-7	many	.	TRBV7-9
TGTGCCAGCAGGAGGGACAGGGCCACGAATGAAAAACTGTTTTTT	CASRRDRATNEKLFF	TRBJ1-4	.	TRBD1	TRBV12-3/TRBV12-4
TGCAGCGTTGGGGGACTAGCAGCTGACAATGAGCAGTTCTTC	CSVGGLAADNEQFF	TRBJ2-1	many	TRBD2	TRBV29-1
TGTGCCAGTCAGAAAGAGACCCAGTACTTC	CASQKETQYF	TRBJ2-5	once	.	TRBV7-9
TGTGCCACCAGTGATTCGGGGTCTGGGACCCAGTACTTC	CATSDSGSGTQYF	TRBJ2-5	few	.	TRBV24-1
TGTGCCAGCAGCCCCCGGGAGGCAGGTAGCTCCTACGAGCAGTACTTC	CASSPREAGSSYEQYF	TRBJ2-7	.	TRBD2	TRBV7-6
TGCGCCAGCAGCTTGGCGGGAAGTGTTTACAATGAGCAGTTCTTC	CASSLAGSVYNEQFF	TRBJ2-1	.	.	TRBV5-1
TGTGCCAGTAGACAGGCAGGGGAATACAATGAGCAGTTCTTC	CASRQAGEYNEQFF	TRBJ2-1	.	.	TRBV19
TGCGCCAGCAGCCAGGGACCCCCGGGGGCCAACGTCCTGACTTTC	CASSQGPPGANVLTF	TRBJ2-6	.	.	TRBV4-3
TGTGCCAGCAGCTTAGGGTATAGGGAAAGTAACTATGGCTACACCTTC	CASSLGYRESNYGYTF	TRBJ1-2	.	.	TRBV11-2
TGTGCCAGCAGCCACCGGGACAGGGACGATGAGCAGTTCTTC	CASSHRDRDDEQFF	TRBJ2-1	.	TRBD1	TRBV3-1
TGCAGCGGCGGTTCGATGAACACCGGGGAGCTGTTTTTT	CSGGSMNTGELFF	TRBJ2-2	.	.	TRBV29-1
TGTGCCAGCAGCTTGAGGGCGACGAAGGCATACGAGCAGTACTTC	CASSLRATKAYEQYF	TRBJ2-7	few	.	TRBV5-6
TGTGCCAGCACCTCAGGAGTCCCCGGGACAGATACGCAGTATTTT	CASTSGVPGTDTQYF	TRBJ2-3	few	.	TRBV12-3/TRBV12-4
TGTGCCAGCAGCTTCGAGAGTGAGACCCAGTACTTC	CASSFESETQYF	TRBJ2-5	.	.	TRBV7-9
TGCAGTCCCACTGGGACTAGCGGGGGTGCGGGGCAGTTCTTC	CSPTGTSGGAGQFF	TRBJ2-1	few	TRBD2	TRBV20-1
TGCAGCGTGAGGGGACAGAATAGCAATCAGCCCCAGCATTTT	CSVRGQNSNQPQHF	TRBJ1-5	.	TRBD1	TRBV29-1
TGCGCCAGCAGCCAAGAGCTGGCGGATACCTACGAGCAGTACTTC	CASSQELADTYEQYF	TRBJ2-7	.	.	TRBV4-3
TGTGCCAGCAGTTCCAGGGGGAACACCGGGGAGCTGTTTTTT	CASSSRGNTGELFF	TRBJ2-2	few	.	TRBV12-3/TRBV12-4
TGCAGCGTTGAAGGACAGCCCAATCAGCCCCAGCATTTT	CSVEGQPNQPQHF	TRBJ1-5	few	.	TRBV29-1
TGCAGTGCTGCCGGGACTAGATTCTACGAGCAGTACTTC	CSAAGTRFYEQYF	TRBJ2-7	.	TRBD2	TRBV20-1
TGCGCCAGCAGCTACCAGTACAGGGATCAAAATTCACCCCTCCACTTT	CASSYQYRDQNSPLHF	TRBJ1-6	.	.	TRBV5-1
TGTGCCAGCTCACCAGGGCTAGCGATACAAGAGACCCAGTACTTC	CASSPGLAIQETQYF	TRBJ2-5	few	.	TRBV18
TGCAGTGCTAGAGGTCGACTAGCGGGAGAGGACATTCAGTACTTC	CSARGRLAGEDIQYF	TRBJ2-4	once	TRBD2	TRBV20-1
TGTGCCAGCAGTTTAATCGATAGCTATGGCTACACCTTC	CASSLIDSYGYTF	TRBJ1-2	.	.	TRBV28
TGTGCCACCAGTGCCATTTCGGGACTAGCGGGAGCTGAGGAGCAGTTCTTC	CATSAISGLAGAEEQFF	TRBJ2-1	few	TRBD2	TRBV24-1
TGTGCCAGCAGCTTACGACTAGCGGGAGGGCCAAAAAGTCCCTACAATGAGCAGTTCTTC	CASSLRLAGGPKSPYNEQFF	TRBJ2-1	.	TRBD2	TRBV7-3
TGTGCCAGCAGCGATCTCGCAGGGTCGAACACTGAAGCTTTCTTT	CASSDLAGSNTEAFF	TRBJ1-1	.	.	TRBV7-9
TGTGCCTGGATGGCTAGCGGGAATACCCAGTACTTC	CAWMASGNTQYF	TRBJ2-5	.	TRBD2	TRBV30
TGCAGCGTCTTAGCGGGAGATTCCTACGAGCAGTACTTC	CSVLAGDSYEQYF	TRBJ2-7	.	TRBD2	TRBV29-1
TGTGCCAGCAGTTACCCCAGGACAGGGGGCACAGATACGCAGTATTTT	CASSYPRTGGTDTQYF	TRBJ2-3	.	TRBD1	TRBV6-5